This T cell receptor beta chain was sequenced for a study of Ad26.COV2.S vaccination and SARS-CoV-2 variants. J lost 5 bases, V lost 5 bases, and 9 bases had no gene match. The CDR3 is made up of 17 amino acids. Germline-derived CDR1 and CDR2 are SGHNT and YYREEE (reference sequence). Profiling relied on immunoSEQ multiplex PCR, and the TCRdb table lists in-frame clones only, not all of them. The sample has some 330,000 clones, around 90% seen once. Treatment indicated: some 19 received Ad26.COV2.S at low or high dose, single or two shots; roughly five received placebo; per-sample allocation not given. Sampling happened 63 days after the first vaccine or placebo injection.

This TCR came from a person aged 18-65 years who received the Ad26.COV2.S COVID-19 vaccine or a placebo. The V gene is TRBV5-4, the J gene TRBJ2-5; the match to TRBD2 covers 16 bases. The sequences come from peripheral blood, collected in a trial of Ad26.COV2.S vaccine versus placebo. The CDR3 sequence: CASRFGTSGRAVETQYF. CDR3 in DNA: TGTGCCAGCAGGTTTGGGACTAGCGGGAGGGCCGTGGAGACCCAGTACTTC.